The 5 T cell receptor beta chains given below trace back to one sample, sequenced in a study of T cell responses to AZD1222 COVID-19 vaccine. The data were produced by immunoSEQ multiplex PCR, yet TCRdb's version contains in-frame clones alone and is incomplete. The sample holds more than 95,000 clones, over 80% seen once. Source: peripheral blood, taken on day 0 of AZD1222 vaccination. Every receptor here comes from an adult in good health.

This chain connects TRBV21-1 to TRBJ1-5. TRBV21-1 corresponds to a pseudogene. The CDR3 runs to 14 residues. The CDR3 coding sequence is TGTGCCAGCAGCTTCGGGAGCATGGATCAGCCCCAGCATTTT. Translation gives CASSFGSMDQPQHF.

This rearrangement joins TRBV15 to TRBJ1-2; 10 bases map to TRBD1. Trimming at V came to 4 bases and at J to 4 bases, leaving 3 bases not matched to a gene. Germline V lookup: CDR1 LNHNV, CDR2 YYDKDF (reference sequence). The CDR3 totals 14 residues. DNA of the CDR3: TGTGCCACCAGCACCGGGACAGGGGTCTATGGCTACACCTTC. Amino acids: CATSTGTGVYGYTF.

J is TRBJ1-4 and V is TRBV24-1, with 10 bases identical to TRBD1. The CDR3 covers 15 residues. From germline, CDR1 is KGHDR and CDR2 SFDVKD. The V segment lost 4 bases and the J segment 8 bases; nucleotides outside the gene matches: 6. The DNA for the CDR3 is TGTGCCACCAGTGACACCGGGACAGGGGAAGAAAAACTGTTTTTT. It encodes CATSDTGTGEEKLFF.

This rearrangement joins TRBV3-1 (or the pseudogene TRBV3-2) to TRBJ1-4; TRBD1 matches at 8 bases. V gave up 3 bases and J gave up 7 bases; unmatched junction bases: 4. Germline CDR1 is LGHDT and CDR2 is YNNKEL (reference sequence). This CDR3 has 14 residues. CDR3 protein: CASSQFGTGEKLFF. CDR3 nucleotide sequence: TGTGCCAGCAGCCAGTTCGGGACAGGTGAAAAACTGTTTTTT.

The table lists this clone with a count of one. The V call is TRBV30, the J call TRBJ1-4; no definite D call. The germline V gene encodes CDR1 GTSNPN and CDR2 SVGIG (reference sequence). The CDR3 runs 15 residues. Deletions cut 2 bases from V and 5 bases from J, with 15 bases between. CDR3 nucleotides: TGTGCCTGGAGTAATGGGCAGAGAGGAAATGAAAAACTGTTTTTT. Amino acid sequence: CAWSNGQRGNEKLFF.